A single sample is the source of the 25 T cell receptor beta chains below, sequenced in a study of human T cells and chemical hapten exposure. TCRdb reanalysed the RACE reads using MiXCR and keeps one entry per CDR3 protein. The table has about 80,000 distinct CDR3 sequences, around 9.3% seen once; the top ten hold roughly 1.6%. Time point described: healthy volunteer bleed at 6 weeks. From whole blood left unfractionated, total RNA was extracted. Input material: whole blood. The receptors stem from a female donor in good health. Some clones in this sample may be carry-over from other donors' samples.

This clonotype was recorded many times. The chain links TRBV20-1 to TRBJ2-7; a possible D gene is TRBD2 (5 bases). The V and J ends lost 3 bases and 7 bases respectively, with 7 bases between them. There are 10 residues in the CDR3. The germline CDR1 and CDR2 sequences are DFQATT and SNEGSKA (reference sequence). CDR3 sequence (DNA): TGCAGTGCTAGGCTAGCAGAGCAGTACTTC. It specifies CSARLAEQYF.

Comments on this clonotype: Its ends do not fully match the called genes, so a read error is possible. J is TRBJ2-3 and V is TRBV2; the D is unclear. The germline V gene encodes CDR1 SNHLY and CDR2 FYNNEI. This CDR3 is built from 15 residues. The CDR3 region has the DNA TGTGCCAGCAATGAATTGGCTAGTTGTACAGATACGCAGTATTTT. Protein product: CASNELASCTDTQYF.

This clonotype was observed a few times. This chain uses TRBV18 with TRBJ1-1; D is undetermined. From germline, CDR1 is KGHSH and CDR2 LQKENI. V was pared by 3 bases and J by 1 base, with 9 bases between. CDR3 length: 14 amino acids. The CDR3 spells CASSPWQQNTEAFF. The CDR3 bases are TGTGCCAGCTCACCGTGGCAGCAGAACACTGAAGCTTTCTTT.

CDR3 amino acids: CASSLRSQETQYF. CDR3 bases: TGTGCCAGCAGCTTAAGGAGTCAAGAGACCCAGTACTTC. This chain joins TRBV11-3 and TRBJ2-5; D uncertain. This CDR3 spans 13 amino acids. Trimming took 2 bases from V and 2 from J, leaving 6 bases between them. Germline V CDR1 and CDR2: SGHNT, YENEEA.

With respect to this clonotype: The junction shows a germline mismatch at one end, possibly a read error. The rearrangement joins TRBV4-3 to TRBJ2-3; 8 positions agree with TRBD1. The CDR3 extends over 17 amino acids. Germline V gene sequence: CDR1 LGHNA, CDR2 YSLEER. The DNA of the CDR3 is TGTGCCAGCAGCCAAGATTTGGGACAGGTCAGCACAGATACGCAGTATTTT. Protein sequence: CASSQDLGQVSTDTQYF.

This clonotype showed up just a few times. This rearrangement joins TRBV11-2 to TRBJ2-3, with TRBD2 matching 9 bases. This CDR3 is 16 amino acids long. V was pared by 5 bases and J by 3 bases, with 9 bases of the junction left unmatched. CDR1 and CDR2 from the germline V gene are SGHAT and FQNNGV. The CDR3 bases are TGTGCCAGCAGCCCCCGTAGCGGGGGAATTACAGATACGCAGTATTTT. Encoded protein: CASSPRSGGITDTQYF.

At least ten counts were recorded for this clonotype. The genes are TRBV7-6 and TRBJ2-5; 13 nucleotides line up with TRBD2. Germline V gene data show CDR1 as SGHVS and CDR2 as FNYEAQ. Germline trimming cut 1 base from V and 2 bases from J; bases unmatched to any gene: 4. The CDR3 runs to 17 residues. The CDR3 protein is CASSLGLAGGIQETQYF. The CDR3 coding sequence is TGTGCCAGCAGCTTAGGACTAGCGGGGGGAATACAAGAGACCCAGTACTTC.

This clonotype was detected only a few times. The gene calls are TRBV6-6 and TRBJ2-5; 8 bases are a match to TRBD2. There are 14 residues in the CDR3. The junction had 10 bases not matched to a gene; V was cut back by 11 bases and J by 2 bases. The germline V gene encodes CDR1 MNHNY and CDR2 SVGAGI (reference sequence). The CDR3 DNA sequence: TGTGCCGTCTCTCCGGGGGGGAATCAAGAGACCCAGTACTTC. As protein: CAVSPGGNQETQYF.

There are many counts of this clonotype. This chain connects TRBV18 to TRBJ2-7, with D unclear. V was shortened by 1 base and J by 6 bases, with 10 bases between the two germline ends. The CDR3 sequence is 13 residues long. CDR1 KGHSH and CDR2 LQKENI come from the germline V gene. The CDR3 DNA is TGTGCCAGCTCACCACAGTATCTGGTCGAGCAGTACTTC. Protein: CASSPQYLVEQYF.

This clonotype occurred a few times. The V and J genes are TRBV20-1 and TRBJ2-1; 9 bases agree with TRBD2. Unmatched junction bases numbered 10, after V lost 5 bases and J lost 8 bases. Per the germline V gene, CDR1 is DFQATT and CDR2 is SNEGSKA (reference sequence). The CDR3 consists of 14 residues. The DNA of the CDR3 is TGCAGTGCTGGGAAGCGGGGGGCTAGCGATGAGCAGTTCTTC. This translates into CSAGKRGASDEQFF.

There are a few counts of this clonotype. The chain is built from TRBV12-3 or TRBV12-4 and TRBJ1-5; TRBD1 might be the D (5 bases). V was shortened by 3 bases and J by 0 bases, with 9 bases between the two germline ends. This CDR3 contains 15 residues. CDR3 bases: TGTGCCAGCAGTTTCGGACACCGTAGCAATCAGCCCCAGCATTTT. Translation: CASSFGHRSNQPQHF.

The V and J genes are TRBV6-2 or TRBV6-3 and TRBJ2-6; perhaps TRBD2 as D (6 bases). V lost 6 bases, J lost 0 bases, and 9 bases lay in between. Germline CDR1 is MNHEY and CDR2 is SVGEGT. The CDR3 contains 15 residues. CDR3 DNA: TGTGCCAGCAGCCGGGGGAACTCTGGGGCCAACGTCCTGACTTTC. Translated, it gives CASSRGNSGANVLTF.

This clonotype was observed many times. The J gene is TRBJ1-6, the V gene TRBV6-5; TRBD1 is a possible D gene (6 bases). Deletions cut 0 bases from V and 2 bases from J, with 23 bases between. Germline values: CDR1 MNHEY, CDR2 SVGAGI. CDR3 length: 21 amino acids. Here the CDR3 reads CASSYSILRGAYRTYNSPLHF. The CDR3 region has the DNA TGTGCCAGCAGTTACTCGATATTACGGGGGGCCTACCGTACCTATAATTCACCCCTCCACTTT.

The J gene is TRBJ2-3, the V gene TRBV7-9; a weak D match, TRBD2 (5 bases). This CDR3 spans 15 amino acids. Looked up from germline, CDR1 is SEHNR and CDR2 is FQNEAQ (reference sequence). With 2 bases removed from V and 3 bases from J, the gap between germline ends came to 12 bases. The CDR3 here is CASSLMDSQTDTQYF. The CDR3 DNA reads as TGTGCCAGCAGCTTAATGGACTCTCAGACAGATACGCAGTATTTT.

The genes are TRBV4-2 and TRBJ1-2; 9 bases fit TRBD1. Germline V gives CDR1 LGHNA, CDR2 YNFKEQ. The trim removed 4 bases at V and 7 bases at J, leaving 4 bases unmatched. CDR3 length: 13 amino acids. CDR3: CASSRDRVGGYTF. The CDR3 DNA is TGTGCCAGCAGCCGGGACAGGGTTGGTGGCTACACCTTC.

This clonotype was seen repeatedly, ten times or more. V gene TRBV11-2 combines with J gene TRBJ2-3; 7 positions agree with TRBD2. V shed 3 bases and J 3 bases; nucleotides not matched to a gene: 12. CDR3 length: 17 residues. Germline CDR1 and CDR2: SGHAT and FQNNGV. Here the CDR3 DNA reads TGTGCCAGCAGCTTGTGGCGCGGGGGAGCCACTACAGATACGCAGTATTTT. Its translation is CASSLWRGGATTDTQYF.

This chain links TRBV5-4 with TRBJ2-7; TRBD1 aligns across 7 bases. Trimming removed 3 bases from V and 7 bases from J; junction bases left unmatched: 7. CDR1 and CDR2 (germline): SGHNT, YYREEE (reference sequence). This CDR3 comprises 13 residues. The CDR3 sequence is CASSSRQGGEQYF. The CDR3 nucleotides read TGTGCCAGCAGCTCTCGACAGGGCGGAGAGCAGTACTTC.

The CDR3, as DNA: TGCAGTGCTAGACCAGGACTAGCAGATACGCAGTATTTT. Amino acid sequence: CSARPGLADTQYF. The chain combines TRBV20-1 with TRBJ2-3; TRBD2 matches at 7 bases. The CDR3 totals 13 residues. The V gene end was trimmed by 2 bases and the J gene end by 4 bases; junction bases not matched to a gene: 3. Germline CDR1 is DFQATT and CDR2 is SNEGSKA (reference sequence).

This clonotype was picked up many times. The chain recombines TRBV7-2 with TRBJ2-5, with D hard to call. Trimming took off 1 base at V and 0 bases at J, with 0 bases between the two ends. CDR3 length: 12 residues. CDR1 is SGHTA, CDR2 FQGNSA, per germline. In DNA, the CDR3 is TGTGCCAGCAGCTTAGACCAAGAGACCCAGTACTTC. It translates to CASSLDQETQYF.

This clonotype was detected many times. This chain connects TRBV7-3 to TRBJ2-7, with 11 bases lining up with TRBD1. The V gene's germline CDR1 is SGHTA and CDR2 FQGTGA. J lost 6 bases, V lost 5 bases, and 3 bases had no gene match. CDR3 length: 13 amino acids. DNA of the CDR3: TGTGCCAGCAGCCGGGACAGGGGGGGCGAGCAGTACTTC. It yields the protein CASSRDRGGEQYF.

The genes are TRBV12-3 or TRBV12-4 and TRBJ2-4; 13 bases align to TRBD2. The CDR3 contains 19 residues. J gave up 0 bases and V 6 bases, and 11 bases lay outside the gene matches. The CDR3 reads CASSPGTSGVSLAKNIQYF. The CDR3 DNA follows: TGTGCCAGCAGCCCCGGGACTAGCGGGGTATCCCTAGCCAAAAACATTCAGTACTTC.

This clonotype was seen ten or more times. The chain carries TRBV29-1 and TRBJ1-3, with D hard to call. The CDR3 has 13 amino acids. The V gene lost 2 bases and the J gene lost 3 bases, with 8 bases spanning the gap. CDR1 is SQVTM and CDR2 is ANQGSEA in the germline V gene. CDR3 in amino acids: CSVESQFGNTIYF. CDR3 bases: TGCAGCGTTGAAAGTCAGTTTGGAAACACCATATATTTT.

The chain carries TRBV7-2 and TRBJ1-5; 10 nucleotides line up with TRBD1. This CDR3 has 13 amino acids. In germline, CDR1 is SGHTA, CDR2 FQGNSA. Trimming removed 8 bases from V and 5 bases from J; junction bases left unmatched: 3. The CDR3 DNA follows: TGTGCCAGCGGACAGGGGGTTTATCAGCCCCAGCATTTT. Translation: CASGQGVYQPQHF.

This clonotype was seen many times. The chain carries TRBV6-5 and TRBJ1-6; D call uncertain. The CDR3 has 15 amino acids. The germline V gene encodes CDR1 MNHEY and CDR2 SVGAGI. Trimming removed 6 bases at V and 5 bases at J, with 14 bases between. The CDR3 here is CASSYAGVNNSPLHF. The CDR3 bases are TGTGCCAGCAGCTACGCCGGGGTGAATAATTCACCCCTCCACTTT.

A few counts support this clonotype. The V gene is TRBV6-1, the J gene TRBJ1-5; a weak D match, TRBD1 (6 bases). Germline CDR1 MNHNS, CDR2 SASEGT. The CDR3 contains 17 residues. V gave up 6 bases and J gave up 1 base, with 19 bases separating them. CDR3 sequence: CASSSKGGNLSNQPQHF. CDR3 coding DNA: TGTGCCAGCAGCTCAAAGGGGGGGAATTTAAGCAATCAGCCCCAGCATTTT.